This T cell receptor beta chain was recovered during a study of cytomegalovirus exposure and HLA in healthy donors. Regarding the study as a whole: Beyond CMV serostatus, there was no information to go on about immune exposure. Presence/absence results assume similar sequencing depth per donor, which may not hold. More than 150 TCR beta chains were listed as cytomegalovirus-associated.

J gave up 1 base and V 2 bases, and 9 bases lay outside the gene matches. The CDR3 consists of 17 residues. Germline lookup yields CDR1 SGHDT and CDR2 YYEEEE. PCR employed 60 Vbeta and 13 Jbeta primers. Original analysis: Unique TCR beta chains totaled some 81 million in a later count, with 8.5 million to 12 million of them shared. Assay: immunoSEQ multiplex PCR; the TCRdb copy retains only in-frame clones and omits some. V, J and clone size reflect that table, while D and trimming were determined from the DNA. The repertoire holds 100,000 to 150,000 clones, around three quarters seen once, with around 3.6% in the top ten. On this clone itself: The antigen is unknown.

The clonotype originates from a man aged 35 to 55 in good health and CMV-seronegative. The sequenced sample consisted of PBMCs. This chain uses TRBV5-6 with TRBJ2-3; the match to TRBD2 covers 8 bases. The CDR3: CASSLPPSGGGTDTQYF. CDR3 nucleotides: TGTGCCAGCAGCTTACCCCCCAGCGGGGGCGGCACAGATACGCAGTATTTT.